Each of the 24 T cell receptor beta chains below was sequenced from the same sample in a study of T-cell memory formation after mild COVID-19. MiXCR was run by TCRdb on the 5' RACE reads, yielding one entry per CDR3 protein. Of 25,000 or so distinct CDR3 sequences listed, 6.5% to 9% are singletons. Sequencing input: PBMCs or a T cell subset sorted from them (not recorded which). These receptors all come from an adult woman who had mild COVID-19 (a few samples of this study predate the infection). Cell type and time point are not known.

In its sample, this clonotype ranks as medium-sized (0.01 to 0.1%). The chain has TRBV12-3 or TRBV12-4 and TRBJ2-3; D ambiguous. CDR3 length: 12 residues. V lost 1 base and J lost 3, with 2 bases in between. The CDR3: CASSLGTDTQYF. The CDR3 DNA reads TGTGCCAGCAGTTTAGGGACAGATACGCAGTATTTT.

Many counts were recorded for this clonotype. The chain couples TRBV25-1 to TRBJ2-5; 11 bases are shared with TRBD2. Looked up from germline, CDR1 is MGHDK and CDR2 is SYGVNS. This CDR3 region has 16 residues. V trimming: 1 base; J trimming: 1 base; junction bases outside the gene matches: 2. DNA for the CDR3: TGTGCCAGCAGTGAATCCGGGACTAGCGGCCAAGAGACCCAGTACTTC. Its translation: CASSESGTSGQETQYF.

In this sample, this clonotype turned up many times. CDR3 nucleotides: TGCAGCGTTGAGCCTCTCGGGACAACTGCTAACTATGGCTACACCTTC. The encoded protein is CSVEPLGTTANYGYTF. J is TRBJ1-2 and V is TRBV29-1; a possible D gene is TRBD1 (6 bases). The CDR3 loop spans 16 amino acids. Germline CDR1 reads SQVTM; CDR2 reads ANQGSEA. The germline V and J ends were trimmed by 3 bases and 0 bases, with 17 bases remaining between them.

This clonotype was detected ten times or more. DNA for the CDR3: TGCAGTGCTAGAGATGGTCGGGGCGGGAGGGCCTCAGATACGCAGTATTTT. Residues: CSARDGRGGRASDTQYF. The V gene is TRBV20-1, the J gene TRBJ2-3, with TRBD2 matching 9 bases. The length of the CDR3 is 17 residues. Germline lookup yields CDR1 DFQATT and CDR2 SNEGSKA (reference sequence). V shed 0 bases and J 4 bases; nucleotides not matched to a gene: 11.

In this sample, this clonotype turned up many times. The chain joins TRBV7-2 to TRBJ2-1, with D possibly called TRBD1 or TRBD2 (5 bases each). V was clipped by 2 bases and J by 5 bases, with 13 bases between them. CDR1 and CDR2 (germline): SGHTA, FQGNSA. The CDR3 runs 15 residues. In nucleotides, the CDR3 is TGTGCCAGCAGCTTACACTCCGGGACCCACAATGAGCAGTTCTTC. Translated: CASSLHSGTHNEQFF. The full variable domain, in which reference TRBV7-2 and TRBJ2-1 provide the parts outside the CDR3, is GAGVSQSPSNKVTEKGKDVELRCDPISGHTALYWYRQSLGQGLEFLIYFQGNSAPDKSGLPSDRFSAERTGGSVSTLTIQRTQQEDSAVYLCASSLHSGTHNEQFFGPGTRLTVL.

This clonotype has at least ten counts. The chain combines TRBV5-4 with TRBJ2-7; D gene unclear. V was trimmed by 0 bases and J by 3 bases, leaving 22 bases between them. This CDR3 contains 18 residues. Germline lookup yields CDR1 SGHNT and CDR2 YYREEE (reference sequence). DNA for the CDR3: TGTGCCAGCAGCTTGGCGGCGAAGAGGTCGGTGGCACTCTACGAGCAGTACTTC. Its protein is CASSLAAKRSVALYEQYF.

This clonotype has more than one count but fewer than ten. This sequence joins TRBV19 and TRBJ1-2, with TRBD1 matching over 10 bases. V dropped 6 bases and J dropped 7; count of bases not matched to a gene: 8. This CDR3 is 14 amino acids long. CDR1 is LNHDA and CDR2 is SQIVND in the germline V gene (reference sequence). DNA for the CDR3: TGTGCCAGTAGCCCGGGACAGGGGTTAGGTGGCTACACCTTC. Its protein is CASSPGQGLGGYTF.

The genes are TRBV4-2 and TRBJ2-7; 9 bases agree with TRBD2. Germline CDR1 and CDR2: LGHNA and YNFKEQ. The CDR3 covers 15 residues. The J segment lost 3 bases and the V segment lost 0 bases, leaving 3 bases of the junction unmatched. CDR3 amino acids: CASSQESGGFYEQYF. The CDR3 coding sequence is TGTGCCAGCAGCCAAGAGAGCGGGGGGTTCTACGAGCAGTACTTC.

This clonotype was seen ten or more times. The rearrangement joins TRBV11-2 to TRBJ2-1; weak D call: TRBD2 (6 bases). Between the trimmed V and J ends, which lost 1 base and 2 bases, there was a span of 12 bases. Germline-derived CDR1 and CDR2 are SGHAT and FQNNGV. This CDR3 is built from 16 residues. As DNA, the CDR3 is TGTGCCAGCAGCTTAGCTATAGCGGCCGCCTACAATGAGCAGTTCTTC. The encoded protein is CASSLAIAAAYNEQFF. Looking up the rest from reference TRBV11-2 and TRBJ2-1 gives the full variable domain: EAGVAQSPRYKIIEKRQSVAFWCNPISGHATLYWYQQILGQGPKLLIQFQNNGVVDDSQLPKDRFSAERLKGVDSTLKIQPAKLEDSAVYLCASSLAIAAAYNEQFFGPGTRLTVL.

This clonotype was found many times. The chain joins TRBV7-2 to TRBJ2-2, with 9 bases matching TRBD2. The CDR3 spans 17 residues. V dropped 1 base and J dropped 3; count of bases not matched to a gene: 6. Germline-derived CDR1 and CDR2 are SGHTA and FQGNSA. The CDR3 is CASSLGLAGAHTGELFF. The CDR3 DNA reads as TGTGCCAGCAGCTTAGGGTTAGCGGGGGCCCACACCGGGGAGCTGTTTTTT. The full variable domain, with the rest looked up from reference TRBV7-2 and TRBJ2-2, is GAGVSQSPSNKVTEKGKDVELRCDPISGHTALYWYRQSLGQGLEFLIYFQGNSAPDKSGLPSDRFSAERTGGSVSTLTIQRTQQEDSAVYLCASSLGLAGAHTGELFFGEGSRLTVL.

This clonotype was observed at least ten times. The chain employs TRBV19 and TRBJ2-2, with D maybe TRBD1 (6 bases). Germline assignment: CDR1 LNHDA and CDR2 SQIVND (reference sequence). Trimming removed 6 bases from V and 6 bases from J, with 14 bases in between. CDR3 size: 14 residues. The DNA for the CDR3 is TGTGCCAGTAGCCTGGCAGGGGTAGCCGGGGAGCTGTTTTTT. It codes for CASSLAGVAGELFF.

This clonotype was seen repeatedly, ten times or more. V usage is TRBV9 and J usage is TRBJ2-1; D is ambiguous. The CDR3 contains 13 residues. Trimming stripped 2 bases from V and 5 bases from J, with 8 bases between. Germline V CDR1 and CDR2: SGDLS, YYNGEE. The CDR3 sequence: CASSVYMNNEQFF. As DNA, the CDR3 is TGTGCCAGCAGCGTTTATATGAACAATGAGCAGTTCTTC.

This clonotype appeared many times. The chain recombines TRBV6-4 with TRBJ2-1; a possible D gene is TRBD2 (6 bases). Trimming took off 4 bases at V and 9 bases at J, with 19 bases between the two ends. The CDR3 loop spans 15 amino acids. Germline CDR1 is MRHNA and CDR2 is SNTAGT. CDR3 region: CASSGVHGSGIEQFF. The DNA for the CDR3 is TGTGCCAGCAGTGGAGTTCACGGGAGTGGGATTGAGCAGTTCTTC.

Ten or more counts support this clonotype. This chain uses TRBV5-1 with TRBJ1-1; 11 bases map to TRBD1. The junction had 9 bases not matched to a gene; V was cut back by 4 bases and J by 4 bases. The CDR3 length is 16 residues. In germline, CDR1 is SGHRS, CDR2 YFSETQ. CDR3 in DNA: TGCGCCAGCAGCCACCGGGACAGGGGGTTGGGCACTGAAGCTTTCTTT. Protein: CASSHRDRGLGTEAFF.

The sample holds many counts of this clonotype. The gene calls are TRBV30 and TRBJ2-3, with D perhaps matching TRBD1 or TRBD2 (5 bases each). The V and J ends lost 4 bases and 5 bases respectively, with 19 bases between them. CDR3 length equals 15 residues. The germline CDR1 and CDR2 sequences are GTSNPN and SVGIG (reference sequence). This chain's CDR3 is CAWKNGGTDGDTQYF. The CDR3, as DNA: TGTGCCTGGAAAAATGGTGGGACCGACGGAGATACGCAGTATTTT. The whole variable domain, remainder taken from reference TRBV30 and TRBJ2-3, is SQTIHQWPATLVQPVGSPLSLECTVEGTSNPNLYWYRQAAGRGLQLLFYSVGIGQISSEVPQNLSASRPQDRQFILSSKKLLLSDSGFYLCAWKNGGTDGDTQYFGPGTRLTVL.

In this sample, this clonotype turned up many times. This sequence joins TRBV11-3 and TRBJ1-1; D is ambiguous. V lost 3 bases, J lost 0 bases, and 11 bases lay in between. CDR1 is SGHNT, CDR2 YENEEA, per germline. The CDR3 contains 15 residues. The CDR3 region has the DNA TGTGCCAGCAGCTTCCAACAGAACATGAACACTGAAGCTTTCTTT. It specifies CASSFQQNMNTEAFF.

This clonotype was picked up many times. The chain couples TRBV4-1 to TRBJ2-7, with 16 bases lining up with TRBD2. The trim removed 3 bases at V and 4 bases at J, leaving 12 bases unmatched. CDR3 length equals 19 residues. Germline assignment: CDR1 MGHRA and CDR2 YSYEKL. The CDR3 is CASSHPGLAGGPLSYEQYF. DNA for the CDR3: TGCGCCAGCAGCCACCCGGGACTAGCGGGGGGGCCCCTCTCGTACGAGCAGTACTTC.

This clonotype was counted at least ten times. V and J are TRBV20-1 and TRBJ1-1, with a weak D call TRBD1 (5 bases). V lost 0 bases to trimming and J lost 1 base, with 12 bases between them. CDR3 length equals 15 residues. Germline CDR1 and CDR2: DFQATT and SNEGSKA (reference sequence). This CDR3 is CSARDQGAGNTEAFF. Here the CDR3 DNA reads TGCAGTGCTAGAGATCAGGGCGCAGGGAACACTGAAGCTTTCTTT.

This clonotype was seen ten or more times. DNA of the CDR3: TGCGCCAGCAGCTTACGGGCAAGGACCGGTACCTACGAGCAGTACTTC. Protein sequence: CASSLRARTGTYEQYF. V and J are TRBV5-1 and TRBJ2-7; D is uncertain. Germline lookup yields CDR1 SGHRS and CDR2 YFSETQ. V was trimmed by 2 bases and J by 2 bases, leaving 17 bases between them. CDR3 length: 16 residues.

Ten or more counts support this clonotype. V and J are TRBV12-3 or TRBV12-4 and TRBJ2-5; possibly TRBD2 for D (5 bases). The V and J ends lost 3 bases and 1 base respectively, with 15 bases between them. The CDR3 covers 16 residues. The CDR3 DNA reads as TGTGCCAGCAGTTTTTGGGAGACAACTCCCCAAGAGACCCAGTACTTC. The encoded protein is CASSFWETTPQETQYF.

Only a few counts were recorded for this clonotype. The chain joins TRBV18 to TRBJ1-5; 8 nucleotides agree with TRBD1. The CDR3 has 16 amino acids. The trim removed 4 bases at V and 2 bases at J, leaving 7 bases unmatched. CDR1 and CDR2 (germline): KGHSH, LQKENI. CDR3 DNA: TGTGCCAGCTCACGCGACAGGGGATTCGGCAATCAGCCCCAGCATTTT. It specifies CASSRDRGFGNQPQHF.

This clonotype has ten or more counts. The CDR3, as DNA: TGTGCCAGCAGCCCAGGGACGGCCAAGGGGAACTATGGCTACACCTTC. Its protein is CASSPGTAKGNYGYTF. The J gene is TRBJ1-2, the V gene TRBV6-2 or TRBV6-3, with TRBD1 as a possible D gene (5 bases). Trimming removed 6 bases from V and 2 bases from J, with 19 bases in between. This CDR3 contains 16 residues. Germline lookup yields CDR1 MNHEY and CDR2 SVGEGT.

This clonotype was seen ten or more times. The chain recombines TRBV12-3 or TRBV12-4 with TRBJ2-7, with D possibly called TRBD1 or TRBD2 (5 bases each). This CDR3 comprises 15 residues. V lost 7 bases and J lost 1, with 17 bases in between. The CDR3 sequence is CASTSHRDGSYEQYF. Here the CDR3 DNA reads TGTGCCAGCACCTCTCACCGGGACGGATCCTACGAGCAGTACTTC.

In its sample, this clonotype was seen many times. J is TRBJ2-5 and V is TRBV25-1, with D unclear. The CDR3 contains 16 residues. V dropped 3 bases and J dropped 0 bases, with 14 bases sitting between them. The germline V gene has CDR1 MGHDK and CDR2 SYGVNS. CDR3 residues: CASSDYPPQNQETQYF. CDR3 DNA: TGTGCCAGCAGTGATTACCCCCCCCAGAACCAAGAGACCCAGTACTTC.